This T cell receptor (beta chain) is from a study of naive and memory T cell subsets. Study observations and caveats: RNA-based TCR counts may shift with T cell activation and differentiation.

CMV status came from CD4+ IFNgamma after overnight CMV lysate stimulation. Cells stained for CD3, CD4, CD8, CD45RA, CD27 and viability were sorted into four CD45RA/CD27 subsets. This clonotype has ten or more counts. Antigen unknown. The germline V gene encodes CDR1 SQVTM and CDR2 ANQGSEA. The ends were cut back, 7 bases at V and 1 base at J, with 16 bases in the middle. CDR3 size: 15 residues. The beta constant-region primer was an equimolar mix of two oligonucleotides covering TRBC1 and TRBC2. Four rounds of PCR amplified the ligated cDNA using nested alpha and beta constant-region primers plus SP2. TCRdb reprocessed the UMI-ligation and nested PCR reads with MiXCR, giving one entry per CDR3 protein. The sample contains approximately 89,000 distinct CDR3 sequences, about 6.5% of which appear only once.

Material: central memory CD4+ T cells from blood. The J gene is TRBJ1-4, the V gene TRBV29-1; D is unclear. The sequence was collected from a human donor in good health. In DNA, the CDR3 is TGCAGCGGGGGAAGTATTGGTGGAACTAATGAAAAACTGTTTTTT. It is translated as CSGGSIGGTNEKLFF. Drawing the rest from reference TRBV29-1 and TRBJ1-4, the complete variable domain is SAVISQKPSRDICQRGTSLTIQCQVDSQVTMMFWYRQQPGQSLTLIATANQGSEATYESGFVIDKFPISRPNLTFSTLTVSNMSPEDSSIYLCSGGSIGGTNEKLFFGSGTQLSVL.